This TCR beta chain was recovered during a study of type 1 regulatory T cells (dated by TCRdb to 2020 to 2022). For context, the study as a whole: The study characterized an in vitro protocol that generated a Tr1-enriched, alloantigen-specific CD4 T cell product named T-allo10. Patients with hematological malignancies who were receiving allogeneic hematopoietic stem cell transplantation were the group in which T-allo10 was being clinically evaluated. The full study reports these points: A more restricted TCR repertoire was observed in Tr1 cells than in non-Tr1 cells, and this restriction was interpreted in the study as alloantigen-induced clonal expansion.

This clonotype is medium-sized (0.01 to 0.1%) in its sample. This receptor's antigen is unknown. No base quality information exists; no much larger clone differs at one position. The sequencer listed for this sample is Illumina MiSeq. In-frame beta chains were kept once TCRdb had trimmed the public reads at Q25 with fastp and called clones with MiXCR. A single entry per CDR3 protein holds the most common genes and DNA from its merged rows. For this sample there are roughly 65,000 distinct CDR3 sequences; nearly 50% appear just once. 2% to 2.5% of the sample is held by the ten biggest clonotypes. CDR1 SEHNR and CDR2 FQNEAQ were looked up in the germline V gene (reference sequence). There are 14 amino acids in the CDR3, from cysteine to phenylalanine inclusive. Of the read, only the CDR3 DNA is kept; its 42 bases are in frame from base 1. V is reduced by 2 bases and J by 0 bases, leaving a spacing of 5 bases between them.

Sequencing was performed on cultured non-Tr1 T cells, either the whole culture or a sorted T cell fraction (not recorded which). Sample cell subset or site, as interpreted from the label and publication: non-Tr1 population from the T-allo10 product. This TCR came from a human donor in good health. The V and J genes are TRBV7-9 and TRBJ1-5; the D gene identity is not certain. CDR3 region: CASSLQDSNQPQHF. The DNA sequence is given as TGTGCCAGCAGCTTACAGGATAGCAATCAGCCCCAGCATTTT.